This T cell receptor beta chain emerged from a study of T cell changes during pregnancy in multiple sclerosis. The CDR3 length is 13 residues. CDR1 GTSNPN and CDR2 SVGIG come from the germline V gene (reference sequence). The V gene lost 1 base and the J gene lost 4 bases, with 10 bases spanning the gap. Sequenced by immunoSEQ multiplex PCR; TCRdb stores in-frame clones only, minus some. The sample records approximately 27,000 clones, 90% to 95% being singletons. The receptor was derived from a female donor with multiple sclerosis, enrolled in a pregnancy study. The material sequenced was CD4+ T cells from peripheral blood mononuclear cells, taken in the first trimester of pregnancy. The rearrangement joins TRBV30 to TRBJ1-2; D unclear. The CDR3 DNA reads TGTGCCTGGAGTGCCACAGATATCTATGGCTACACCTTC. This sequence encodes CAWSATDIYGYTF.